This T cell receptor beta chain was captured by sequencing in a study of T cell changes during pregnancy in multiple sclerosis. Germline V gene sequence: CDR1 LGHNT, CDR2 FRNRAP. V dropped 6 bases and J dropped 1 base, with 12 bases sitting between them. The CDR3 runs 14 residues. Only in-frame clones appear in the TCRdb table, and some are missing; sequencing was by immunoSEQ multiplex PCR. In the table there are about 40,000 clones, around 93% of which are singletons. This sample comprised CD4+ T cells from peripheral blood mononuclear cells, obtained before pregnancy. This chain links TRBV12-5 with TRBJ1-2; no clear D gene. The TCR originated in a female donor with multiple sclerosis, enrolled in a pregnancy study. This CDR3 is CASGQPDFNYGYTF. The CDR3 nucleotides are TGTGCTAGTGGACAACCAGATTTTAACTATGGCTACACCTTC.